What follows are 20 T cell receptor beta chains derived from one specimen sequenced in a study of response to subunit inactivated influenza vaccine. TCRdb called the RT-PCR reads again in MiXCR, with one record for every CDR3 protein. Here the sample spans under 800,000 distinct CDR3 sequences, approximately 14% being singletons. The input for sequencing was PBMCs from blood, taken roughly 2 weeks before vaccination. Receptors were obtained from a man aged 45 to 65 who received an inactivated influenza vaccine.

This clonotype was observed a handful of times. The chain is built from TRBV19 and TRBJ1-5; no reliable D call. Per the germline V gene, CDR1 is LNHDA and CDR2 is SQIVND (reference sequence). The CDR3 loop spans 13 amino acids. With 3 bases removed from V and 2 bases from J, the gap between germline ends came to 5 bases. CDR3 sequence reads: CASSIGGNQPQHF. The CDR3 region has the DNA TGTGCCAGTAGTATCGGCGGCAATCAGCCCCAGCATTTT. Based on the CDR3 plus reference TRBV19 and TRBJ1-5, the full variable domain is DGGITQSPKYLFRKEGQNVTLSCEQNLNHDAMYWYRQDPGQGLRLIYYSQIVNDFQKGDIAEGYSVSREKKESFPLTVTSAQKNPTAFYLCASSIGGNQPQHFGDGTRLSIL.

The J gene is TRBJ1-4, the V gene TRBV28; 9 nucleotides align to TRBD1. Losses at the gene ends were 5 bases for V and 0 bases for J; bases not matched to a gene: 10. In germline, CDR1 is MDHEN, CDR2 SYDVKM. CDR3 length: 18 amino acids. CDR3 sequence reads: CASSQRQGVSATNEKLFF. The CDR3 DNA follows: TGTGCCAGCAGTCAGAGACAGGGGGTCTCAGCAACTAATGAAAAACTGTTTTTT.

The rearrangement links TRBV7-9 to TRBJ2-4; no definite D call. V lost 1 base and J 2 bases, leaving 9 bases between the germline ends. CDR1 SEHNR and CDR2 FQNEAQ come from the germline V gene (reference sequence). The CDR3 sequence is 15 residues long. CDR3 sequence: CASSLGSSSKNIQYF. The DNA of the CDR3 is TGTGCCAGCAGCTTAGGTTCATCTTCCAAAAACATTCAGTACTTC.

This clonotype was picked up a small number of times. This chain connects TRBV7-8 to TRBJ2-1; weak D call: TRBD1 (5 bases). V was shortened by 7 bases and J by 3 bases, with 13 bases between the two germline ends. The CDR3 has 14 residues. Per germline, CDR1 SGHVS and CDR2 FQNEAQ. The CDR3 DNA reads TGTGCCAGCACCGGCAGGGTCGGCTACAATGAGCAGTTCTTC. This gives the protein CASTGRVGYNEQFF.

The chain has TRBV7-2 and TRBJ2-1; TRBD2 aligns across 8 bases. V lost 2 bases to trimming and J lost 4 bases; unmatched junction nucleotides: 7. This CDR3 has 16 amino acids. CDR1 and CDR2 from the germline V gene are SGHTA and FQGNSA. This chain's CDR3 is CASSLQGLVSYNEQFF. The CDR3 bases are TGTGCCAGCAGCTTACAGGGACTAGTCTCGTACAATGAGCAGTTCTTC.

The sample holds a few counts of this clonotype. The chain joins TRBV21-1 to TRBJ1-2; TRBD1 reflects the table's D call only, with no check against the DNA. TRBV21-1 is a pseudogene segment. The CDR3 is 15 residues long. CDR3 protein: CASSIGTAPNYGYTF. Here the CDR3 DNA reads TGTGCCAGCAGCATCGGGACAGCTCCTAACTATGGCTACACCTTC.

As regards this clonotype: Since a much larger clone is just one base distant, this may be a read error. The chain links TRBV29-1 to TRBJ2-2; D may be TRBD1 or TRBD2 (5 bases each). Between the trimmed V and J ends, which lost 7 bases and 3 bases, there was a span of 15 bases. The CDR3 sequence is 14 residues long. Germline CDR1 SQVTM, CDR2 ANQGSEA. The CDR3 DNA reads as TGCAGCGCTGGGACCCCCGGTCACACCGGGGAGCTGTTTTTT. Its protein is CSAGTPGHTGELFF.

This clonotype was counted only a few times. The CDR3 spells CASSYGTSVSGEQFF. Here the CDR3 DNA reads TGCGCCAGCAGCTACGGGACTAGCGTTAGTGGTGAGCAGTTCTTC. The chain combines TRBV4-3 with TRBJ2-1; 10 nucleotides match TRBD2. V was clipped by 5 bases and J by 9 bases; unmatched bases: 10. This CDR3 has 15 residues. CDR1 is LGHNA and CDR2 is YSLEER in the germline V gene.

The sample holds many counts of this clonotype. CDR3 DNA: TGCGCCAGCAGCTTGGCCTGGACAGGGGGCACTGAAGCTTTCTTT. Residues: CASSLAWTGGTEAFF. V usage is TRBV5-1 and J usage is TRBJ1-1; 10 nucleotides agree with TRBD1. CDR1 SGHRS and CDR2 YFSETQ come from the germline V gene. The V gene end was trimmed by 0 bases and the J gene end by 4 bases; junction bases not matched to a gene: 3. The CDR3 is 15 amino acids. Full variable domain (missing parts from reference TRBV5-1 and TRBJ1-1): KAGVTQTPRYLIKTRGQQVTLSCSPISGHRSVSWYQQTPGQGLQFLFEYFSETQRNKGNFPGRFSGRQFSNSRSEMNVSTLELGDSALYLCASSLAWTGGTEAFFGQGTRLTVV.

This clonotype was counted between two and nine times. The chain couples TRBV12-3 or TRBV12-4 to TRBJ2-1; 10 bases agree with TRBD2. The CDR3 extends over 15 amino acids. J lost 7 bases, V lost 5 bases, and 8 bases had no gene match. The DNA for the CDR3 is TGTGCCAGCAGTCCTCTAGCGGGGGCGTCTAATGAGCAGTTCTTC. This encodes CASSPLAGASNEQFF.

This clonotype was picked up a small number of times. The gene calls are TRBV6-2 or TRBV6-3 and TRBJ1-1, with D possibly matching TRBD1 (6 bases). Trimming pared 6 bases from V and 4 bases from J, leaving 15 bases between. Per germline, CDR1 MNHEY and CDR2 SVGEGT. The CDR3 loop spans 14 amino acids. In nucleotides, the CDR3 is TGTGCCAGCAGGGGACGGAGGGGGGGCACTGAAGCTTTCTTT. It is translated as CASRGRRGGTEAFF.

This clonotype was seen a single time. The V call is TRBV2, the J call TRBJ1-5, with a possible D match to TRBD1 (5 bases). The CDR3 extends over 14 amino acids. The V gene lost 7 bases and the J gene lost 2 bases, with 12 bases spanning the gap. CDR1 is SNHLY and CDR2 is FYNNEI in the germline V gene. The CDR3 protein is CASNSGRGNQPQHF. The CDR3 DNA reads TGTGCCAGCAATTCGGGGCGAGGCAATCAGCCCCAGCATTTT.

This clonotype was found a few times. The chain carries TRBV16 and TRBJ2-5; D remains ambiguous. CDR3 length: 11 residues. V lost 5 bases and J 4 bases, leaving 5 bases between the germline ends. Germline lookup yields CDR1 KGHSY and CDR2 FQNENV. This chain's CDR3 is CASSVLETQYF. The CDR3 DNA reads TGTGCCAGCAGCGTACTAGAGACCCAGTACTTC. The whole variable domain, filled in from reference TRBV16 and TRBJ2-5, reads GEEVAQTPKHLVRGEGQKAKLYCAPIKGHSYVFWYQQVLKNEFKFLISFQNENVFDETGMPKERFSAKCLPNSPCSLEIQATKLEDSAVYFCASSVLETQYFGPGTRLLVL.

The gene calls are TRBV19 and TRBJ2-7; D uncertain. Germline lookup yields CDR1 LNHDA and CDR2 SQIVND (reference sequence). V lost 5 bases, J lost 2 bases, and 13 bases lay in between. CDR3 length equals 14 residues. The CDR3 DNA sequence: TGTGCCAGTAGTCCCTCGCCCGCTCCCTACGAGCAGTACTTC. Protein sequence: CASSPSPAPYEQYF.

This clonotype has more than one count but fewer than ten. This chain links TRBV7-2 with TRBJ1-1; D is possibly TRBD1 (5 bases). This CDR3 is 17 amino acids long. Germline values: CDR1 SGHTA, CDR2 FQGNSA. V was trimmed by 5 bases and J by 0 bases, leaving 19 bases between them. CDR3 loop: CASSLDRGQLMNTEAFF. Here the CDR3 DNA reads TGTGCCAGCAGCCTGGACCGGGGCCAACTAATGAACACTGAAGCTTTCTTT.

The genes are TRBV7-9 and TRBJ1-1; TRBD1 is a possible D gene (6 bases). Trimming removed 5 bases at V and 8 bases at J, with 9 bases between. Per the germline V gene, CDR1 is SEHNR and CDR2 is FQNEAQ (reference sequence). The CDR3 is made up of 11 amino acids. CDR3 in amino acids: CASSLGQEAFF. The CDR3 region has the DNA TGTGCCAGCAGCCTCGGACAGGAAGCTTTCTTT.

This chain links TRBV15 with TRBJ2-5; D is possibly TRBD2 (5 bases). The CDR3 length is 15 residues. Germline loops: CDR1 LNHNV, CDR2 YYDKDF (reference sequence). V was shortened by 5 bases and J by 3 bases, with 16 bases between the two germline ends. CDR3 DNA sequence: TGTGCCACCAGCGAGGGCGACCGGCAGAAAGAGACCCAGTACTTC. This encodes CATSEGDRQKETQYF.

This chain joins TRBV13 and TRBJ1-1; 7 positions match TRBD1. The CDR3 runs 15 residues. With 6 bases clipped from V and 4 bases from J, the junction kept 11 bases outside the gene matches. Germline CDR1 reads PRHDT; CDR2 reads FYEKMQ (reference sequence). DNA of the CDR3: TGTGCCAGCAGTGAACAGGGGCTGACGAGCACTGAAGCTTTCTTT. It codes for CASSEQGLTSTEAFF.

The rearrangement uses TRBV2 and TRBJ2-3; 8 bases are a match to TRBD2. CDR1 and CDR2 from the germline V gene are SNHLY and FYNNEI. The CDR3 extends over 14 amino acids. The junction had 3 bases not matched to a gene; V was cut back by 7 bases and J by 0 bases. CDR3 sequence reads: CASKRGPSTDTQYF. For the CDR3, the DNA is TGTGCCAGCAAGCGGGGGCCTAGCACAGATACGCAGTATTTT.

This clonotype was detected ten times or more. This rearrangement joins TRBV5-1 to TRBJ2-2; 9 positions agree with TRBD2. Trimming at V came to 4 bases and at J to 4 bases, leaving 8 bases not matched to a gene. CDR1 is SGHRS, CDR2 YFSETQ, per germline. There are 16 residues in the CDR3. The CDR3 DNA reads as TGCGCCAGCAGCCCGGGACTAGCTGGGACCACCGGGGAGCTGTTTTTT. Protein product: CASSPGLAGTTGELFF.